These 4 T cell receptor beta chains were all obtained from the same sample, sequenced in a study of shared clonotypes between healthy human individuals. The assay was immunoSEQ multiplex PCR, and TCRdb's table has in-frame clones only and misses some. The sample contains roughly 480,000 clones, less than 80% of which appear only once. Sequencing input: PBMCs. The origin of the receptors is a woman aged 40 to 50 in good health. Some clones in this sample may be carry-over from other donors' samples.

CDR3 in DNA: TGTGCCAGCAGTGTCCGGCGCGGGACGGGGTACGAGCAGTACTTC. Amino acids: CASSVRRGTGYEQYF. V gene TRBV27 combines with J gene TRBJ2-7; TRBD2 might be the D (6 bases). The ends were cut back, 5 bases at V and 4 bases at J, with 18 bases in the middle. Germline CDR1 reads MNHEY; CDR2 reads SMNVEV (reference sequence). CDR3 size: 15 residues.

There are many counts of this clone. This chain uses TRBV19 with TRBJ1-3, with D uncertain. The CDR3 has 18 residues. Germline V gives CDR1 LNHDA, CDR2 SQIVND (reference sequence). V was clipped by 10 bases and J by 0 bases, with 25 bases between them. The CDR3 here is CATRLGGRLRSSGNTIYF. The CDR3 region has the DNA TGTGCCACCCGCCTGGGAGGCAGACTCCGAAGCTCTGGAAACACCATATATTTT.

The sample holds one count of this clone. CDR3 protein: CASSLNPDYEQYF. CDR3 bases: TGTGCCAGCAGCTTGAATCCCGACTACGAGCAGTACTTC. The rearrangement links TRBV7-8 to TRBJ2-5; D is uncertain. The J call may be wrong; the DNA end is better matched by TRBJ2-7. The CDR3 contains 13 residues. In germline, CDR1 is SGHVS, CDR2 FQNEAQ.

The chain is built from TRBV5-1 and TRBJ2-7, with D possibly TRBD2 on 6 matching bases. The V gene lost 0 bases and the J gene lost 1 base, with 14 bases spanning the gap. This CDR3 comprises 16 residues. CDR1 SGHRS and CDR2 YFSETQ come from the germline V gene. The CDR3 protein is CASSLGYSGKSYEQYF. The DNA of the CDR3 is TGCGCCAGCAGCTTGGGGTATAGCGGAAAATCCTACGAGCAGTACTTC. Using reference TRBV5-1 and TRBJ2-7 for the parts outside the CDR3, the full variable domain is KAGVTQTPRYLIKTRGQQVTLSCSPISGHRSVSWYQQTPGQGLQFLFEYFSETQRNKGNFPGRFSGRQFSNSRSEMNVSTLELGDSALYLCASSLGYSGKSYEQYFGPGTRLTVT.